These 14 T cell receptor beta chains were sequenced from one sample in a study of T cells in Graves' hyperthyroidism and ophthalmopathy. RNA transcripts gave rise to amplified TCR beta CDR3 regions. Carried out on the TCR CDR3, a first-round RT-PCR used the HTBI primer set. TCRdb analysed the multiplex PCR reads with MiXCR anew, one entry per CDR3 protein. This sample yields about 210,000 distinct CDR3 sequences, of which around 18% are seen a single time; roughly 44% belongs to the top ten. Sequencing was performed on blood. The receptors originated from a man aged 40-49 years with Graves' hyperthyroidism.

With regard to this clonotype: A much more abundant neighbour one base away suggests this may be a read error. The V and J genes are TRBV3-1 and TRBJ1-3; no clear D. This CDR3 spans 13 amino acids. Per germline, CDR1 LGHDT and CDR2 YNNKEL (reference sequence). This CDR3 is CASSLTRTNIIYF. For the CDR3, the DNA is TGTGCCAGCAGCTTGACACGTACAAACATCATATATTTT.

Ten or more counts support this clonotype. V gene TRBV7-9 combines with J gene TRBJ2-5; TRBD1 matches at 7 bases. The J segment lost 2 bases and the V segment lost 3 bases, leaving 6 bases of the junction unmatched. The CDR3 covers 15 residues. Germline V gene data show CDR1 as SEHNR and CDR2 as FQNEAQ (reference sequence). CDR3: CASSFGGTEQETQYF. The CDR3 DNA sequence: TGTGCCAGCAGCTTCGGTGGGACAGAACAAGAGACCCAGTACTTC.

The V and J genes are TRBV20-1 and TRBJ2-2; 13 bases map to TRBD2. CDR3 length: 17 amino acids. Germline CDR1 DFQATT, CDR2 SNEGSKA (reference sequence). The trim removed 0 bases at V and 5 bases at J, leaving 6 bases unmatched. CDR3 region: CSARDPGTSGMTGELFF. As DNA, the CDR3 is TGCAGTGCTAGAGATCCGGGGACTAGCGGGATGACCGGGGAGCTGTTTTTT.

There are many counts of this clonotype. V gene TRBV6-5 combines with J gene TRBJ2-5; TRBD2 aligns across 9 bases. V was pared by 0 bases and J by 4 bases, with 15 bases of the junction left unmatched. Germline CDR1 MNHEY, CDR2 SVGAGI. CDR3 length: 19 amino acids. CDR3: CASSYSRVDVAGGPETQYF. CDR3 coding DNA: TGTGCCAGCAGTTACTCGAGAGTAGATGTGGCGGGGGGGCCAGAGACCCAGTACTTC.

This clonotype was counted at least ten times. This chain links TRBV7-3 with TRBJ2-7; D is unresolved. Trimming took off 2 bases at V and 0 bases at J, with 11 bases between the two ends. The CDR3 consists of 15 residues. The germline CDR1 and CDR2 sequences are SGHTA and FQGTGA. The CDR3 sequence is CASSLGPTSSYEQYF. CDR3 DNA: TGTGCCAGCAGCTTAGGGCCGACGAGCTCCTACGAGCAGTACTTC.

The V and J genes are TRBV7-2 and TRBJ2-2, with 8 bases that match TRBD1. This CDR3 is 15 amino acids long. J was trimmed by 0 bases and V by 6 bases; bases with no gene match: 3. CDR1 and CDR2 from the germline V gene are SGHTA and FQGNSA. Written as DNA, the CDR3 is TGTGCCAGCAGTACACAGGGGGCGAACACCGGGGAGCTGTTTTTT. This codes for CASSTQGANTGELFF.

This clonotype showed up many times. This rearrangement joins TRBV5-1 to TRBJ2-2; D ambiguous. Per germline, CDR1 SGHRS and CDR2 YFSETQ. V lost 6 bases and J lost 0, with 9 bases in between. This CDR3 spans 14 amino acids. This CDR3 reads CASTVGSNTGELFF. The DNA for the CDR3 is TGCGCCAGCACCGTGGGCTCGAACACCGGGGAGCTGTTTTTT.

This clonotype came up many times. The V gene is TRBV2, the J gene TRBJ1-1; D not certain. V lost 8 bases and J lost 0, with 10 bases in between. Germline V CDR1 and CDR2: SNHLY, FYNNEI. The CDR3 totals 13 residues. CDR3 sequence reads: CASLQSLNTEAFF. Here the CDR3 DNA reads TGTGCCAGCCTTCAGTCCCTGAACACTGAAGCTTTCTTT.

In its sample, this clonotype was seen many times. Here the CDR3 DNA reads TGTGCCAGCAGCTTAGCAGGTAGGGTCGATGAGCAGTTCTTC. Translating it yields CASSLAGRVDEQFF. The V call is TRBV7-9, the J call TRBJ2-1; no clear D gene. This CDR3 has 14 amino acids. Trimming took 0 bases from V and 8 from J, leaving 11 bases between them. Germline V gene data show CDR1 as SEHNR and CDR2 as FQNEAQ (reference sequence).

This clonotype was counted once. This may be a read error, as it is one base from a much larger clone. This chain joins TRBV4-3 and TRBJ2-7, with D perhaps TRBD2 (5 bases). With 0 bases removed from V and 2 bases from J, the gap between germline ends came to 11 bases. The CDR3 length is 15 residues. CDR1 is LGHNA, CDR2 YSLEER, per germline. CDR3 residues: CASSQDSVVAYEQYF. The DNA for the CDR3 is TGCGCCAGCAGCCAAGATAGCGTTGTCGCCTACGAGCAGTACTTC.

This clonotype was counted ten times or more. The chain couples TRBV12-3 or TRBV12-4 to TRBJ2-2; D remains ambiguous. V was pared by 5 bases and J by 7 bases, with 11 bases between. The CDR3 extends over 13 amino acids. In DNA, the CDR3 is TGTGCCAGCAGTCTTTATGCGATCGGGGAGCTGTTTTTT. It codes for CASSLYAIGELFF.

CDR3 in DNA: TGTGCCAGCAGTTACTCAGAGGAGACCAATCAGCCCCAGCATTTT. Its translation: CASSYSEETNQPQHF. The V gene is TRBV6-2 or TRBV6-3, the J gene TRBJ1-5; D unresolved. The CDR3 extends over 15 amino acids. Germline CDR1 and CDR2: MNHEY and SVGEGT. Trimming left V 0 bases short and J 3 bases short, with 9 bases between.

This clonotype was seen repeatedly, ten times or more. The chain uses TRBV7-9 and TRBJ2-2; TRBD1 is a possible D gene (6 bases). The germline V gene encodes CDR1 SEHNR and CDR2 FQNEAQ (reference sequence). This CDR3 contains 12 residues. V shed 8 bases and J shed 6 bases, with 10 bases lying between them. This CDR3 is CASGQGSGELFF. In DNA, the CDR3 is TGTGCCAGCGGCCAGGGGTCCGGGGAGCTGTTTTTT.

This clonotype was found many times. V and J are TRBV7-2 and TRBJ1-6; no reliable D call. Germline loops: CDR1 SGHTA, CDR2 FQGNSA. V gave up 4 bases and J gave up 3 bases, with 10 bases separating them. The CDR3 is 15 residues long. The CDR3 region has the DNA TGTGCCAGCAGCTCCGGATTCTTCTATAATTCACCCCTCCACTTT. It is translated as CASSSGFFYNSPLHF.